The 8 T cell receptor beta chains in this list originate from one sample, sequenced in a study of blood T cell repertoires in COVID-19. Assay used: immunoSEQ multiplex PCR; TCRdb lists only in-frame clones, some missing. The profile shows tens of thousands of clones, roughly 79% of them singletons. The specimen sequenced was peripheral blood. These receptors were collected from an older man with COVID-19, enrolled during active disease.

In its sample, this clone was seen a few times. The J gene is TRBJ1-1, the V gene TRBV7-2; D is uncertain. Trimming pared 2 bases from V and 5 bases from J, leaving 12 bases between. The CDR3 contains 14 residues. The germline CDR1 and CDR2 sequences are SGHTA and FQGNSA. In DNA form, the CDR3 reads TGTGCCAGCAGCTTATATGGGAGTAATACTGAAGCTTTCTTT. Translation gives CASSLYGSNTEAFF.

The chain recombines TRBV2 with TRBJ1-4; tentatively, D is TRBD1 (6 bases). Trimming shortened V by 0 bases and J by 1 base, and 18 bases separated the two germline ends. Germline assignment: CDR1 SNHLY and CDR2 FYNNEI. The CDR3 sequence is 19 residues long. CDR3 sequence: CASSEAVRGRIETNEKLFF. Here the CDR3 DNA reads TGTGCCAGCAGTGAAGCGGTGCGGGGGCGAATCGAAACTAATGAAAAACTGTTTTTT.

This chain links TRBV5-6 with TRBJ2-3; 7 positions match TRBD2. Trimming removed 3 bases from V and 3 bases from J; junction bases left unmatched: 1. The CDR3 is made up of 13 amino acids. Germline V lookup: CDR1 SGHDT, CDR2 YYEEEE. Here the CDR3 DNA reads TGTGCCAGCAGCTGGACTAGTACAGATACGCAGTATTTT. Translated: CASSWTSTDTQYF.

This clone was seen a few times. The V gene is TRBV11-2, the J gene TRBJ2-7; D perhaps matches TRBD2 (5 bases). V was pared by 3 bases and J by 2 bases, with 8 bases between. The germline V gene has CDR1 SGHAT and CDR2 FQNNGV. The CDR3 extends over 13 amino acids. The DNA of the CDR3 is TGTGCCAGCAGCTTCCGGGGTCCCTACGAGCAGTACTTC. Encoded protein: CASSFRGPYEQYF.

The rearrangement uses TRBV29-1 and TRBJ1-1; D is unclear. Germline V gene data show CDR1 as SQVTM and CDR2 as ANQGSEA. The CDR3 is 12 residues long. V lost 1 base and J 11 bases, leaving 14 bases between the germline ends. The CDR3 is CSVEVGVTGAFF. CDR3 nucleotides: TGCAGCGTTGAAGTCGGGGTCACCGGGGCTTTCTTT.

The chain carries TRBV6-5 and TRBJ2-7; possible D gene TRBD2, 5 bases. The CDR3 extends over 14 amino acids. The V end was cut by 5 bases, the J end by 2 bases, with 13 bases between. Germline loops: CDR1 MNHEY, CDR2 SVGAGI. The CDR3: CASSIGVPPYEQYF. In DNA form, the CDR3 reads TGTGCCAGCAGTATCGGGGTCCCCCCCTACGAGCAGTACTTC.

The CDR3 reads CASSNYRVYEQYF. CDR3 nucleotide sequence: TGTGCCAGCAGTAATTACAGGGTTTACGAGCAGTACTTC. The chain carries TRBV6-5 and TRBJ2-7, with a weak D call TRBD1 (6 bases). Deletions cut 5 bases from V and 4 bases from J, with 12 bases between. The CDR3 sequence is 13 residues long. CDR1 is MNHEY, CDR2 SVGAGI, per germline.

This chain uses TRBV2 with TRBJ1-5; no firm D call. The V and J ends lost 4 bases and 0 bases respectively, with 10 bases between them. The CDR3 has 15 residues. CDR1 SNHLY and CDR2 FYNNEI come from the germline V gene. The CDR3 protein is CASSAPDGSNQPQHF. CDR3 sequence (DNA): TGTGCCAGCAGTGCCCCAGATGGTAGCAATCAGCCCCAGCATTTT.